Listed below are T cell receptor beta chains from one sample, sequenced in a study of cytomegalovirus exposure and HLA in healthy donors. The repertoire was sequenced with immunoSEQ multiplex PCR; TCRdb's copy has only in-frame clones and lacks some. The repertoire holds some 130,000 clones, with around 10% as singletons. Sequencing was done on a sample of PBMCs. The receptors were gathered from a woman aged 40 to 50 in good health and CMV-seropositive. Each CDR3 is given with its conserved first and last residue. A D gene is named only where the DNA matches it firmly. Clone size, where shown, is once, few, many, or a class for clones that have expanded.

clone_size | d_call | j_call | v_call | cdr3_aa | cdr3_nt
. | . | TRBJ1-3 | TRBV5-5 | CASSATFSGNTIYF | TGTGCCAGCAGCGCTACGTTCTCTGGAAACACCATATATTTT
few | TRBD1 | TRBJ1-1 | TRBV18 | CASSQLADRGFRGTEAFF | TGTGCCAGCTCACAGTTGGCGGACAGGGGGTTCCGAGGGACTGAAGCTTTCTTT
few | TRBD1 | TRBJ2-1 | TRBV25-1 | CASSGWTGNDEQFF | TGTGCCAGCAGTGGGTGGACAGGGAACGATGAGCAGTTCTTC
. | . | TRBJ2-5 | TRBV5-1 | CASSFLGRGDFQETQYF | TGCGCCAGCAGCTTTTTGGGACGTGGGGACTTCCAAGAGACCCAGTACTTC
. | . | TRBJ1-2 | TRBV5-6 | CASSFTETIYGYTF | TGTGCCAGCAGCTTCACGGAGACCATCTATGGCTACACCTTC
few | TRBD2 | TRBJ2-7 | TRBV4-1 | CASSPLAGGPYEQYF | TGCGCCAGCAGCCCACTAGCGGGGGGCCCCTACGAGCAGTACTTC
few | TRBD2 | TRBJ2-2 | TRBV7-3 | CASSPGGGRTGELFF | TGTGCCAGCAGCCCCGGGGGGGGGAGGACCGGGGAGCTGTTTTTT
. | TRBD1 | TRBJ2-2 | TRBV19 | CASTKLGGQGAVFGELFF | TGTGCCAGTACCAAATTGGGGGGACAGGGGGCTGTTTTTGGGGAGCTGTTTTTT
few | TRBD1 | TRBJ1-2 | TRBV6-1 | CASGKTGFDYGYTF | TGTGCCAGCGGAAAGACAGGGTTTGACTATGGCTACACCTTC
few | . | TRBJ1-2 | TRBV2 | CASSDGPGNYGYTF | TGTGCCAGCAGTGATGGGCCGGGGAACTATGGCTACACCTTC
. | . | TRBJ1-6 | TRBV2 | CASSEIMTGGNSPLHF | TGTGCCAGCAGTGAGATAATGACAGGCGGAAATTCACCCCTCCACTTT
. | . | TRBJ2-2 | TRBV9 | CASSVGVGELFF | TGTGCCAGCAGCGTAGGAGTTGGGGAGCTGTTTTTT
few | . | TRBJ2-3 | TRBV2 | CASSEQRNLRTDTQYF | TGTGCCAGCAGTGAACAAAGGAATTTGAGGACAGATACGCAGTATTTT
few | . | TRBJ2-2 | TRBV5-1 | CASSLRLNTGELFF | TGCGCCAGCAGTTTACGGTTGAACACCGGGGAGCTGTTTTTT
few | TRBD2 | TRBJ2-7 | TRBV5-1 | CASAGDIGLATFGSYEQYF | TGCGCCAGCGCAGGTGATATCGGACTAGCGACCTTTGGCTCCTACGAGCAGTACTTC
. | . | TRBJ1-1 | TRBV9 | CASSETLMRDTEAFF | TGTGCCAGCAGCGAGACCCTAATGAGGGACACTGAAGCTTTCTTT
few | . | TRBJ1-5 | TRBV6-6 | CASSKQGRSQPQHF | TGTGCCAGCAGTAAACAGGGCCGGAGTCAGCCCCAGCATTTT
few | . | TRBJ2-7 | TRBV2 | CASSTGVGVYEQYF | TGTGCCAGCAGTACGGGAGTAGGGGTCTACGAGCAGTACTTC
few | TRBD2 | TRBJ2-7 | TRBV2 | CAILFSGGTYEQYF | TGTGCCATCCTCTTTAGCGGGGGTACCTACGAGCAGTACTTC
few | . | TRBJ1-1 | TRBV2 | CASTPRTEAFF | TGTGCCAGCACCCCCCGTACTGAAGCTTTCTTT
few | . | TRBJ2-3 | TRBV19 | CASNAGFTDTQYF | TGTGCCAGTAACGCGGGGTTCACAGATACGCAGTATTTT
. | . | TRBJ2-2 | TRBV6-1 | CASSEAEGNTGELFF | TGTGCCAGCAGTGAAGCAGAGGGGAACACCGGGGAGCTGTTTTTT
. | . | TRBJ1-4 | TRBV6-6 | CASRLLGGANEKLFF | TGTGCCAGCAGACTCTTAGGGGGGGCTAATGAAAAACTGTTTTTT
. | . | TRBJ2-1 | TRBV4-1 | CASSPSNGGSQFF | TGCGCCAGCAGCCCTAGCAATGGGGGCTCTCAGTTCTTC
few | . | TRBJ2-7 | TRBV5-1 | CASSLDAGGSPYEQYF | TGCGCCAGCAGCTTGGATGCGGGCGGCTCCCCCTACGAGCAGTACTTC
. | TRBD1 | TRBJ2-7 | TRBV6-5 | CASSYGSGTGGYEQYF | TGTGCCAGCAGTTACGGCTCCGGGACAGGGGGCTACGAGCAGTACTTC
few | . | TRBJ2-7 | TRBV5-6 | CASSPRTDPYEQYF | TGTGCCAGCAGCCCCCGGACAGACCCCTACGAGCAGTACTTC
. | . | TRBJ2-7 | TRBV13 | CASSSRATLNYEQYF | TGTGCCAGCAGCTCTAGAGCGACCCTCAACTACGAGCAGTACTTC
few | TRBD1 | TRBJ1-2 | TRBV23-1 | CASSQSGSGGNYGYTF | TGCGCCAGCAGTCAATCTGGGTCAGGGGGGAACTATGGCTACACCTTC
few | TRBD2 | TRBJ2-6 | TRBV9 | CASSLQGGAGANVLTF | TGTGCCAGCAGCCTCCAGGGAGGGGCTGGGGCCAACGTCCTGACTTTC
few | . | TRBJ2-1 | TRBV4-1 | CASSLRDIDEQFF | TGCGCCAGCAGCCTTAGGGACATCGACGAGCAGTTCTTC
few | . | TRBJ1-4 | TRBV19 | CASSTAEEKLFF | TGTGCCAGTAGTACGGCGGAAGAAAAACTGTTTTTT
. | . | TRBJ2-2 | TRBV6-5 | CASRLYRLTGELFF | TGTGCCAGCAGACTTTACAGATTGACCGGGGAGCTGTTTTTT
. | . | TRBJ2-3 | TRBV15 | CATSRDLDTQYF | TGTGCCACCAGCAGGGACTTAGATACGCAGTATTTT
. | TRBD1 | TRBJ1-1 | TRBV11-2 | CASSFGQGNTEAFF | TGTGCCAGCAGCTTTGGACAGGGGAACACTGAAGCTTTCTTT
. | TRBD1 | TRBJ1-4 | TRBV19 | CASSTQTGGEKLFF | TGTGCCAGTAGTACTCAGACAGGGGGAGAAAAACTGTTTTTT
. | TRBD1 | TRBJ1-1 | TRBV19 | CASSLPPGQGGTEAFF | TGTGCCAGTAGCCTCCCCCCCGGACAGGGTGGTACTGAAGCTTTCTTT
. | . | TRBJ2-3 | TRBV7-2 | CASSLPSDIAQYF | TGTGCCAGCAGCTTACCCTCGGACATAGCGCAGTATTTT
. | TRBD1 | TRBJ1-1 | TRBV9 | CASSFGTANTEAFF | TGTGCCAGCAGCTTCGGGACAGCCAACACTGAAGCTTTCTTT
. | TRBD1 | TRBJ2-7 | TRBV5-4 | CASSPSTGYEQYF | TGTGCCAGCAGCCCTTCGACAGGGTACGAGCAGTACTTC
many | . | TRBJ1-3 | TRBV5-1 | CASSLGVNRETSGNTIYF | TGCGCCAGCAGCTTGGGGGTGAACAGGGAGACCTCTGGAAACACCATATATTTT
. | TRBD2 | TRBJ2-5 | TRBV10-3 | CAISGIAGGQETQYF | TGTGCCATCAGTGGTATAGCGGGGGGCCAAGAGACCCAGTACTTC
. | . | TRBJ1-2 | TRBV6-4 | CASSDPPNYGYTF | TGTGCCAGCAGTGACCCTCCTAACTATGGCTACACCTTC
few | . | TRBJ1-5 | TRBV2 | CASSEDSGVYNQPQHF | TGTGCCAGCAGTGAAGATTCAGGGGTCTACAATCAGCCCCAGCATTTT